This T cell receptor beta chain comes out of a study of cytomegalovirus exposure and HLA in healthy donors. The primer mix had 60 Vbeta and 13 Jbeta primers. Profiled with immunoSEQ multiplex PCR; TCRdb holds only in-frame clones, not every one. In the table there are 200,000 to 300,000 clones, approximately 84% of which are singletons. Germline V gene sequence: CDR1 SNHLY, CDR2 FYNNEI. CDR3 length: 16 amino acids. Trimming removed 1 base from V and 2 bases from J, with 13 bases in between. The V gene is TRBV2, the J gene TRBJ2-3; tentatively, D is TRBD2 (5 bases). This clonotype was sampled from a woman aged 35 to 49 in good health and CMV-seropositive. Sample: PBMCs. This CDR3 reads CASSEVGRAYTDTQYF. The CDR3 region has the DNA TGTGCCAGCAGTGAAGTCGGGCGGGCATACACAGATACGCAGTATTTT.